This entry describes one TCR beta chain. What it binds is not known. cDNA libraries of TCR beta carried unique molecular identifiers. T cells numbering roughly 1 to 10 million yielded roughly 0.5 million cDNA molecules. TCRdb re-called the PCR reads through MiXCR, storing one row per CDR3 protein. The sample carries roughly 650,000 distinct CDR3 sequences, over 45% recorded once. This specimen comes from a study of post-analysis software for immune sequencing data. Across the whole study: Secondary progressive, relapsing-remitting and progressive-relapsing multiple sclerosis were among the included disease courses. Regarding the study as a whole: The study found significantly lower normalized Chao1 diversity in multiple sclerosis patients than in controls. By F measure, samples from a shared preparation batch strongly co-clustered. In patients, TRBV5-6, TRBV5-1 and TRBV20-1 belonged to roughly five TRBV segments found more frequently than in controls.

Germline V gene data show CDR1 as SEHNR and CDR2 as FQNEAQ (reference sequence). This CDR3 region has 18 residues. The V gene lost 3 bases and the J gene lost 2 bases, with 20 bases spanning the gap. The sequence was collected from a girl between 2 and 10 years old with multiple sclerosis. Sequencing was performed on blood. J is TRBJ1-5 and V is TRBV7-9; D perhaps matches TRBD1 (6 bases). The CDR3 DNA reads TGTGCCAGCAGCTTCGGTTGGACTGGGGGCAGTGGCAATCAGCCCCAGCATTTT. This sequence encodes CASSFGWTGGSGNQPQHF. The full variable domain, rest sourced from reference TRBV7-9 and TRBJ1-5, is DTGVSQNPRHKITKRGQNVTFRCDPISEHNRLYWYRQTLGQGPEFLTYFQNEAQLEKSRLLSDRFSAERPKGSFSTLEIQRTEQGDSAMYLCASSFGWTGGSGNQPQHFGDGTRLSIL.